Presented here are 10 T cell receptor beta chains from one specimen sequenced in a study of technical replicates of blood from a few donors. TCRdb's copy holds only in-frame clones and misses some; the assay was immunoSEQ multiplex PCR. The sample shows tens of thousands of clones, around 90% of them seen only once. Sequenced material: T cells isolated from PBMCs. The receptors derive from a human donor in good health.

The chain links TRBV4-2 to TRBJ2-7, with TRBD1 matching 8 bases. The CDR3 consists of 15 residues. CDR1 and CDR2 (germline): LGHNA, YNFKEQ. V shed 1 base and J 3 bases; nucleotides not matched to a gene: 5. The CDR3: CASSQGQGPIYEQYF. CDR3 DNA sequence: TGTGCCAGCAGCCAAGGACAGGGGCCAATCTACGAGCAGTACTTC.

The chain couples TRBV5-1 to TRBJ2-3, with 8 bases identical to TRBD2. This CDR3 is 14 amino acids long. Germline V CDR1 and CDR2: SGHRS, YFSETQ. Trimming took 3 bases from V and 3 from J; bases not matched to a gene: 3. The CDR3 here is CASSSGLETDTQYF. The CDR3 DNA is TGCGCCAGCAGCTCGGGACTAGAGACAGATACGCAGTATTTT.

The J gene is TRBJ1-4, the V gene TRBV7-9; D ambiguous. V shed 1 base and J shed 6 bases, with 18 bases lying between them. CDR1 and CDR2 from the germline V gene are SEHNR and FQNEAQ (reference sequence). The CDR3 is made up of 17 amino acids. CDR3 nucleotides: TGTGCCAGCAGCTTAGACTCCCTTTATGCCCCTTATGAAAAACTGTTTTTT. Protein sequence: CASSLDSLYAPYEKLFF.

This chain connects TRBV7-3 to TRBJ2-1; D perhaps matches TRBD1 (5 bases). V lost 5 bases, J lost 5 bases, and 16 bases lay in between. The CDR3 consists of 15 residues. CDR1 SGHTA and CDR2 FQGTGA come from the germline V gene. CDR3 sequence (DNA): TGTGCCAGCAGCCCTACAGGACCCCCTAACAATGAGCAGTTCTTC. Protein sequence: CASSPTGPPNNEQFF.

V gene TRBV9 combines with J gene TRBJ2-3; D is perhaps TRBD2 (5 bases). V was clipped by 3 bases and J by 2 bases, with 7 bases between them. Germline values: CDR1 SGDLS, CDR2 YYNGEE. The CDR3 is 13 residues long. CDR3 sequence reads: CASSGGATDTQYF. The CDR3 DNA sequence: TGTGCCAGCAGCGGGGGAGCCACAGATACGCAGTATTTT.

The chain combines TRBV9 with TRBJ2-6; no clear D gene. The germline V and J ends were trimmed by 7 bases and 6 bases, with 11 bases remaining between them. This CDR3 region has 13 residues. Germline V gene sequence: CDR1 SGDLS, CDR2 YYNGEE. The CDR3 loop is CASDDEAANVLTF. The CDR3 coding sequence is TGTGCCAGCGATGACGAGGCGGCCAACGTCCTGACTTTC.

The J gene is TRBJ1-1, the V gene TRBV11-2; 11 bases align to TRBD1. The CDR3 is 13 residues long. V gave up 6 bases and J gave up 3 bases; unmatched junction bases: 0. Per germline, CDR1 SGHAT and CDR2 FQNNGV. The CDR3 spells CASRGQGDTEAFF. The DNA for the CDR3 is TGTGCCAGCAGGGGACAGGGGGACACTGAAGCTTTCTTT.

The gene calls are TRBV5-1 and TRBJ2-1, with TRBD2 identical over 12 bases. CDR3 length: 16 residues. After removal of 3 bases from V and 4 bases from J, the junction contained 5 bases not matched to a gene. Germline V gene lookup returns CDR1 SGHRS and CDR2 YFSETQ. The CDR3 is CASSSGLAGNYNEQFF. The DNA of the CDR3 is TGCGCCAGCAGCTCAGGACTAGCGGGAAATTACAATGAGCAGTTCTTC.

The chain couples TRBV28 to TRBJ1-2, with 7 bases lining up with TRBD1. CDR1 and CDR2 from the germline V gene are MDHEN and SYDVKM. This CDR3 is 13 amino acids long. Trimming took 7 bases from V and 7 from J; bases not matched to a gene: 9. The CDR3 protein is CASTLTGSGGYTF. In DNA, the CDR3 is TGTGCCAGCACCCTGACAGGGAGTGGTGGCTACACCTTC.

This chain connects TRBV13 to TRBJ2-5; perhaps TRBD1 as D (6 bases). Germline V gene lookup returns CDR1 PRHDT and CDR2 FYEKMQ (reference sequence). The V gene lost 2 bases and the J gene lost 1 base, with 8 bases spanning the gap. The CDR3 covers 14 residues. The CDR3 here is CASSLRGSQETQYF. DNA of the CDR3: TGTGCCAGCAGCTTAAGGGGGAGCCAAGAGACCCAGTACTTC.